A single sample is the source of the 18 T cell receptor beta chains below, sequenced in a study of identical twins. Each CDR3 protein is one row after TCRdb ran MiXCR on the 5' RACE reads. The sample has some 900,000 distinct CDR3 sequences, roughly 12% seen once. The same specimen was also included in a second study, on yellow fever vaccine responses in identical twins.

Sequenced material: PBMCs. The source of these receptors is a woman aged 18-35 years in good health.

This clonotype has just a few counts. The CDR3 sequence is CASSLGARGPRVEQFF. The CDR3 coding sequence is TGTGCCAGCAGTTTAGGGGCTAGAGGCCCCCGCGTTGAGCAGTTCTTC. The chain uses TRBV12-3 or TRBV12-4 and TRBJ2-1, with D uncertain. The CDR3 spans 16 residues. Between the trimmed V and J ends, which lost 1 base and 9 bases, there was a span of 19 bases.

The chain carries TRBV9 and TRBJ2-7; 11 nucleotides match TRBD1. Trimming took 0 bases from V and 3 from J; bases not matched to a gene: 2. The CDR3 sequence is 15 residues long. From germline, CDR1 is SGDLS and CDR2 YYNGEE. CDR3 nucleotides: TGTGCCAGCAGCGTAGGAGGGACAGGGGGCTACGAGCAGTACTTC. Translated: CASSVGGTGGYEQYF.

There are a few counts of this clonotype. The V gene is TRBV6-1, the J gene TRBJ1-4; 8 positions match TRBD1. J gave up 8 bases and V 7 bases, and 9 bases lay outside the gene matches. Germline V gives CDR1 MNHNS, CDR2 SASEGT. The CDR3 length is 14 residues. The CDR3 reads CASTRTGRHEKLFF. The CDR3 coding sequence is TGTGCCAGCACCCGGACAGGGAGACACGAAAAACTGTTTTTT.

This chain uses TRBV9 with TRBJ1-6, with D hard to call. Trimming pared 3 bases from V and 8 bases from J, leaving 15 bases between. CDR1 is SGDLS, CDR2 YYNGEE, per germline. This CDR3 comprises 15 residues. The DNA for the CDR3 is TGTGCCAGCAGCGAATCCGCCCTATATGATTCACCCCTCCACTTT. Amino acids: CASSESALYDSPLHF.

The J gene is TRBJ2-7, the V gene TRBV6-6, with a possible D match to TRBD1 (6 bases). The germline V and J ends were trimmed by 6 bases and 0 bases, with 21 bases remaining between them. Germline lookup yields CDR1 MNHNY and CDR2 SVGAGI (reference sequence). The CDR3 is 17 residues long. The DNA of the CDR3 is TGTGCCAGCAGCCTAACCGCCCCAGGGGAGAGCTCCTACGAGCAGTACTTC. It yields the protein CASSLTAPGESSYEQYF.

The V and J genes are TRBV12-3 or TRBV12-4 and TRBJ2-7; 7 positions agree with TRBD2. V lost 1 base and J lost 3; bases outside the gene matches: 9. The CDR3 runs 16 residues. DNA for the CDR3: TGTGCCAGCAGTTTAGAGCCGGGGGGTTGGGGCTACGAGCAGTACTTC. Encoded protein: CASSLEPGGWGYEQYF.

This clonotype has only a few counts. The V gene is TRBV7-9, the J gene TRBJ2-7, with 9 positions matching TRBD1. Per the germline V gene, CDR1 is SEHNR and CDR2 is FQNEAQ (reference sequence). V lost 9 bases, J lost 5 bases, and 8 bases stayed unmatched. The CDR3 contains 13 residues. The CDR3 DNA reads TGTGCCAGTGACAGGGGGGTGTTGGACGAGCAGTACTTC. Residues: CASDRGVLDEQYF.

The V gene is TRBV7-7, the J gene TRBJ1-1, with D uncertain. The CDR3 has 13 residues. Germline loops: CDR1 SSHAT, CDR2 FNYEAQ (reference sequence). Trimming removed 2 bases from V and 5 bases from J, with 9 bases in between. As DNA, the CDR3 is TGTGCCAGCAGCTTAAAACCGGGAACTGAAGCTTTCTTT. Encoded protein: CASSLKPGTEAFF.

The chain joins TRBV6-5 to TRBJ1-5; no definite D call. The germline V gene has CDR1 MNHEY and CDR2 SVGAGI. The V gene lost 7 bases and the J gene lost 5 bases, with 9 bases spanning the gap. The CDR3 length is 12 residues. DNA of the CDR3: TGTGCCAGCATCCTACCTTATCAGCCCCAGCATTTT. It specifies CASILPYQPQHF.

This chain links TRBV27 with TRBJ2-1, with D perhaps matching TRBD1 (5 bases). Per the germline V gene, CDR1 is MNHEY and CDR2 is SMNVEV (reference sequence). V shed 5 bases and J shed 9 bases, with 17 bases lying between them. The length of the CDR3 is 14 residues. For the CDR3, the DNA is TGTGCCAGCAGTCCCCGTCCGGCAGGGTTTGAGCAGTTCTTC. This sequence encodes CASSPRPAGFEQFF.

The chain recombines TRBV7-8 with TRBJ1-1; 9 nucleotides agree with TRBD1. Trimming cost V 2 bases and J 5 bases; bases outside gene matches: 9. Germline assignment: CDR1 SGHVS and CDR2 FQNEAQ. This CDR3 contains 16 residues. CDR3 sequence reads: CASSLWGQGRETEAFF. The CDR3 DNA reads TGTGCCAGCAGCTTATGGGGACAGGGTAGGGAAACTGAAGCTTTCTTT.

The chain recombines TRBV2 with TRBJ2-3; 9 nucleotides line up with TRBD1. CDR3 length: 16 residues. V shed 3 bases and J 6 bases; nucleotides not matched to a gene: 10. Germline CDR1 and CDR2: SNHLY and FYNNEI. The CDR3 spells CASSDPGTGTMDTQYF. The CDR3 DNA is TGTGCCAGCAGTGATCCCGGGACAGGGACTATGGATACGCAGTATTTT.

This clonotype was observed a handful of times. The J gene is TRBJ2-1, the V gene TRBV29-1, with TRBD2 matching 12 bases. Germline V gene sequence: CDR1 SQVTM, CDR2 ANQGSEA. V lost 5 bases, J lost 4 bases, and 3 bases stayed unmatched. This CDR3 has 14 amino acids. The CDR3 coding sequence is TGCAGCGTTCCTAGCGGGAGGGTTTACAATGAGCAGTTCTTC. Translated: CSVPSGRVYNEQFF.

There are a few counts of this clonotype. CDR3: CSVGTRHDEQYF. CDR3 nucleotides: TGCAGCGTTGGGACCCGCCACGACGAGCAGTACTTC. The chain employs TRBV29-1 and TRBJ2-7; no firm D call. V lost 4 bases and J lost 5, with 12 bases in between. This CDR3 contains 12 residues. CDR1 and CDR2 (germline): SQVTM, ANQGSEA.

This clonotype has only a few counts. The V and J genes are TRBV5-1 and TRBJ2-5; D unresolved. Germline CDR1 is SGHRS and CDR2 is YFSETQ. The CDR3 loop spans 13 amino acids. The V end lost 0 bases, the J end lost 4 bases, and 7 bases lay between the germline ends. The CDR3 region is CASSLDLAETQYF. CDR3 in DNA: TGCGCCAGCAGCTTGGACCTCGCAGAGACCCAGTACTTC. Drawing the rest from reference TRBV5-1 and TRBJ2-5, the complete variable domain is KAGVTQTPRYLIKTRGQQVTLSCSPISGHRSVSWYQQTPGQGLQFLFEYFSETQRNKGNFPGRFSGRQFSNSRSEMNVSTLELGDSALYLCASSLDLAETQYFGPGTRLLVL.

This chain uses TRBV13 with TRBJ1-2; D ambiguous. The CDR3 is 13 residues long. V lost 4 bases and J lost 2, with 8 bases in between. CDR1 PRHDT and CDR2 FYEKMQ come from the germline V gene (reference sequence). The CDR3 nucleotides are TGTGCCAGCAGCTCCGTGGGGAACTATGGCTACACCTTC. Its protein is CASSSVGNYGYTF.

V usage is TRBV4-2 and J usage is TRBJ2-4; no clear D. This CDR3 is built from 15 residues. Germline V gives CDR1 LGHNA, CDR2 YNFKEQ. V shed 1 base and J shed 7 bases, with 14 bases lying between them. This CDR3 reads CASSQGARSRNIQYF. The DNA for the CDR3 is TGTGCCAGCAGCCAAGGGGCCAGGTCCCGGAACATTCAGTACTTC.

In this sample, this clonotype turned up a few times. The V and J genes are TRBV2 and TRBJ2-7; 11 bases line up with TRBD2. Unmatched junction bases numbered 8, after V lost 1 base and J lost 3 bases. Germline V gene sequence: CDR1 SNHLY, CDR2 FYNNEI. This CDR3 is built from 17 residues. The CDR3 DNA reads as TGTGCCAGCAGTGAAGAATTTGCACTAGCGGGGGACTACGAGCAGTACGTC. Amino acid sequence: CASSEEFALAGDYEQYV.